This T cell receptor beta chain was identified during a study of T cell responses to AZD1222 COVID-19 vaccine. Study-level results: Reports indicate that nearly half of spike-specific TCRs are directed at unmutated variant regions.

Pooling was applied to second doses at about 4 or about 12 weeks. V gave up 3 bases and J gave up 5 bases, with 13 bases separating them. Germline lookup yields CDR1 SNHLY and CDR2 FYNNEI. The CDR3 is 14 amino acids. This clone was detected a few times. Its antigen is not identified. Assay used: immunoSEQ multiplex PCR; TCRdb lists only in-frame clones, some missing. This table has about 89,000 clones, around nine tenths appearing once. Sequences were derived from peripheral blood, sampled 28 days after the second AZD1222 dose. The chain joins TRBV2 to TRBJ1-2, with TRBD1 as a possible D gene (5 bases). This TCR was sampled from an adult who received the AZD1222 COVID-19 vaccine. In DNA form, the CDR3 reads TGTGCCAGCAGTGATGACAGCGTGGGGTATGGCTACACCTTC. Protein: CASSDDSVGYGYTF.